Here is one TCR beta chain with its context. Germline V gene lookup returns CDR1 SGHVS and CDR2 FQNEAQ. The J segment lost 4 bases and the V segment lost 8 bases, leaving 12 bases of the junction unmatched. The CDR3 sequence is 16 residues long. The source of the sample is a study of technical replicates of blood from a handful of donors. Using immunoSEQ multiplex PCR, the repertoire was profiled, and TCRdb retains in-frame clones only, with some absent. The table has about 76,000 clones, about 86% seen once. The source is a human donor in good health. Some clones in this sample may be carry-over from other donors' samples. The chain joins TRBV7-8 to TRBJ2-3; TRBD2 agrees at 10 bases. Sequencing used PBMCs. CDR3 coding DNA: TGTGCCAGCTACTCAAGGGGGCTAGCGGGAGCAGATACGCAGTATTTT. It yields the protein CASYSRGLAGADTQYF. Variable domain in full (rest from reference TRBV7-8 and TRBJ2-3): GAGVSQSPRYKVAKRGQDVALRCDPISGHVSLFWYQQALGQGPEFLTYFQNEAQLDKSGLPSDRFFAERPEGSVSTLKIQRTQQEDSAVYLCASYSRGLAGADTQYFGPGTRLTVL.